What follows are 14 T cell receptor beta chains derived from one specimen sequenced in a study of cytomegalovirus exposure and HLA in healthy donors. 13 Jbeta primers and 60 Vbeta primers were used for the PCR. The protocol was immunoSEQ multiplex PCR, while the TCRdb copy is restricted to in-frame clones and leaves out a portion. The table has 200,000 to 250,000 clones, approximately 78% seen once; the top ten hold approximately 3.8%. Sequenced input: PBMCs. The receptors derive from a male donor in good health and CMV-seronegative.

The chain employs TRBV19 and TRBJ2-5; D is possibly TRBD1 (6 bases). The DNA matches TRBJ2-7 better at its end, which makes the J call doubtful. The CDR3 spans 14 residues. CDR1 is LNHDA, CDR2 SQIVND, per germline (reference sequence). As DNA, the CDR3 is TGTGCCAGCCGCCGTGAGACAGGCTCCTACGAGCAGTACTTC. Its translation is CASRRETGSYEQYF.

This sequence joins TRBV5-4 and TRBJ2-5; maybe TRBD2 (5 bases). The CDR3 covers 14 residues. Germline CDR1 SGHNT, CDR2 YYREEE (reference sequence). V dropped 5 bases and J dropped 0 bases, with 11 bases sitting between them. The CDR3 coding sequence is TGTGCCAGCAGAAAAGGGAGCAACCAAGAGACCCAGTACTTC. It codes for CASRKGSNQETQYF.

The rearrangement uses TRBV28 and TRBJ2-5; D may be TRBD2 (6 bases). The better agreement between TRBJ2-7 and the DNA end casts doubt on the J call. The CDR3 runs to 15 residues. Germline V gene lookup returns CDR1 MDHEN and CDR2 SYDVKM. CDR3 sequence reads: CASSPRSGFSYEQYF. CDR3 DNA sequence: TGTGCCAGCAGCCCCCGCAGCGGGTTTTCCTACGAGCAGTACTTC.

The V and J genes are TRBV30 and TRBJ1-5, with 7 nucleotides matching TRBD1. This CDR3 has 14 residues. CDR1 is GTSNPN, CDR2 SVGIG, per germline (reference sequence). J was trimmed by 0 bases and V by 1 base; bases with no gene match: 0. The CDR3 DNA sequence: TGTGCCTGGAGTGCAGGGGGTAGCAATCAGCCCCAGCATTTT. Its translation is CAWSAGGSNQPQHF.

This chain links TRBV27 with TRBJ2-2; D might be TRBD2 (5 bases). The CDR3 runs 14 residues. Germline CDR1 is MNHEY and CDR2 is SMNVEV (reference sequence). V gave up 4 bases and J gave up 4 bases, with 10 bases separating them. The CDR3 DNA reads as TGTGCCAGCAGTTCTTCAGAGGGCACCGGGGAGCTGTTTTTT. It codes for CASSSSEGTGELFF.

As DNA, the CDR3 is TGTGCCAGTGGCCAGGAACCCAATCAGCCCCAGCATTTT. Amino acids: CASGQEPNQPQHF. This rearrangement joins TRBV19 to TRBJ1-5, with unresolved D. The V end lost 8 bases, the J end lost 3 bases, and 11 bases lay between the germline ends. CDR1 is LNHDA and CDR2 is SQIVND in the germline V gene (reference sequence). This CDR3 region has 13 residues. Variable domain in full (rest from reference TRBV19 and TRBJ1-5): DGGITQSPKYLFRKEGQNVTLSCEQNLNHDAMYWYRQDPGQGLRLIYYSQIVNDFQKGDIAEGYSVSREKKESFPLTVTSAQKNPTAFYLCASGQEPNQPQHFGDGTRLSIL.

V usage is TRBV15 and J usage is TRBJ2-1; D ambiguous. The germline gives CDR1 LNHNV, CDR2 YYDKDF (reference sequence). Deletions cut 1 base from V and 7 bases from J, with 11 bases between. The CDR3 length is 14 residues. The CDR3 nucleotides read TGTGCCACCAGCAGAGCCCAGCGACGGAATGAGCAGTTCTTC. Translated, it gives CATSRAQRRNEQFF.

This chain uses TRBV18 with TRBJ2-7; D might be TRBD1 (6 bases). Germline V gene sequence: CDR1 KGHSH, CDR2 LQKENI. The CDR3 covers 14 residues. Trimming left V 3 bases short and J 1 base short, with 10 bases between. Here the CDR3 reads CASSPDRTSYEQYF. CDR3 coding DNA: TGTGCCAGCTCACCGGACAGAACGTCCTACGAGCAGTACTTC.

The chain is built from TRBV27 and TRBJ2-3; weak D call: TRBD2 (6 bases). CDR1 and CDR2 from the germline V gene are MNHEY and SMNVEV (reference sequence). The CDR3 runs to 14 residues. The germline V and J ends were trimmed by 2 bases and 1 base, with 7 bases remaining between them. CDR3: CASSLGGRTDTQYF. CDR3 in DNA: TGTGCCAGCAGTTTAGGAGGGCGCACAGATACGCAGTATTTT.

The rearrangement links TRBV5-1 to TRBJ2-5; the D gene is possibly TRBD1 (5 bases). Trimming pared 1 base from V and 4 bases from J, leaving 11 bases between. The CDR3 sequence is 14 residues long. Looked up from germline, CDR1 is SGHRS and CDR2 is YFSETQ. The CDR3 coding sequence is TGCGCCAGCAGCTTGAAGGGGCACCCAGAGACCCAGTACTTC. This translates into CASSLKGHPETQYF.

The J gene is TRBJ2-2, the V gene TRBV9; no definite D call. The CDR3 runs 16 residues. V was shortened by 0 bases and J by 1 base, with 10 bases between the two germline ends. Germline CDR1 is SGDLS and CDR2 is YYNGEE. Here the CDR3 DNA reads TGTGCCAGCAGCGTAGTACCCCGACAGAACACCGGGGAGCTGTTTTTT. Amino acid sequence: CASSVVPRQNTGELFF.

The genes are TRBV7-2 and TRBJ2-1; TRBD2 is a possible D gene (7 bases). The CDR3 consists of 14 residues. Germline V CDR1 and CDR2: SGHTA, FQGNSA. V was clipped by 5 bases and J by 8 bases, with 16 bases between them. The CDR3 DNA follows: TGTGCCAGCAGCCGGGCGGCGGGGGCCGATGAGCAGTTCTTC. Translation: CASSRAAGADEQFF. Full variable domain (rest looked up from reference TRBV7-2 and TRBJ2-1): GAGVSQSPSNKVTEKGKDVELRCDPISGHTALYWYRQSLGQGLEFLIYFQGNSAPDKSGLPSDRFSAERTGGSVSTLTIQRTQQEDSAVYLCASSRAAGADEQFFGPGTRLTVL.

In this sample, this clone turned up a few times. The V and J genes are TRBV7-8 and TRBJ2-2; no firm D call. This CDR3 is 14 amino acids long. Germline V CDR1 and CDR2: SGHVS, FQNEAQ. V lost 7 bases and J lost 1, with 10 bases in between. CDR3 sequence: CASIRRVNTGELFF. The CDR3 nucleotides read TGTGCCAGCATCAGACGGGTGAACACCGGGGAGCTGTTTTTT.

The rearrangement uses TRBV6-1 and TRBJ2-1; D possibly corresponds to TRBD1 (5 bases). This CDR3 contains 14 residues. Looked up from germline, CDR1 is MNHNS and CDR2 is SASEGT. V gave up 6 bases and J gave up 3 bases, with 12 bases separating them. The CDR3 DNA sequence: TGTGCCAGCAGCTCCGGACAAAGCTACAATGAGCAGTTCTTC. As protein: CASSSGQSYNEQFF.